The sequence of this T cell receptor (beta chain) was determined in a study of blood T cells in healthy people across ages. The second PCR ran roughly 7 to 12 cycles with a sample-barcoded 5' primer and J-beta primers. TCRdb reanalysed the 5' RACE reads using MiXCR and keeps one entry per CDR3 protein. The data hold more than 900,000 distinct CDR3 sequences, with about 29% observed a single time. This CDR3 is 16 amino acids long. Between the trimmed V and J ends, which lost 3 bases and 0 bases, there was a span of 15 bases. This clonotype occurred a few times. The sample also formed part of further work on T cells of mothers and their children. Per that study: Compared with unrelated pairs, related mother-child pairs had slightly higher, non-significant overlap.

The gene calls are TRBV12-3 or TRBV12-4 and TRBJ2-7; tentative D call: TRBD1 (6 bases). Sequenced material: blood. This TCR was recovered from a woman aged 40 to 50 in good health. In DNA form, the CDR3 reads TGTGCCAGCAGTTTTCGTGGTGGGGGCCGCTCCTACGAGCAGTACTTC. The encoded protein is CASSFRGGGRSYEQYF.